The rows below give T cell receptor beta chains drawn from one sample of a study of OX40 agonist ivuxolimab in advanced cancers. This table comes from immunoSEQ multiplex PCR, and its TCRdb copy is limited to in-frame clones, with some not included. The data contain about 37,000 clones, just under 85% of them singletons. Sequenced material: CD4+ or CD8+ T cells sorted from blood, taken in a trial of the OX40 agonist ivuxolimab. These TCRs come from an adult with an advanced solid tumor such as melanoma, head and neck, liver or kidney cancer. Both conserved end residues are part of each CDR3. A D gene is named only where the DNA matches it firmly. For some rows the clone size is stated as once, few or many, or as a class when expanded; others skip it.

>-|TRBV5-4|TRBJ1-2|TRBD1
CASSLDGTGRGYTF
TGTGCCAGCAGCTTGGATGGGACAGGGAGAGGCTACACCTTC
>-|TRBV2|TRBJ2-1|-
CASTEDRNNEQFF
TGTGCCAGCACGGAGGACAGAAACAATGAGCAGTTCTTC
>few|TRBV5-8|TRBJ1-6|-
CASYREYGSPLHF
TGTGCCAGCTACAGGGAATACGGTTCACCCCTCCACTTT
>-|TRBV14|TRBJ2-3|-
CASSQTGTYGSSTDTQYF
TGTGCCAGCAGCCAAACCGGGACGTATGGTTCTAGCACAGATACGCAGTATTTT
>-|TRBV7-3|TRBJ2-1|-
CASSTGYEQFF
TGTGCCAGCAGCACAGGGTATGAGCAGTTCTTC
>once|TRBV2|TRBJ2-2|TRBD1
CASRGDRGTAGELFF
TGTGCCAGCAGGGGGGACAGGGGAACGGCCGGGGAGCTGTTTTTT
>-|TRBV28|TRBJ1-3|TRBD1
CASSEDRIGNTIYF
TGTGCCAGCAGCGAGGACAGGATTGGAAACACCATATATTTT
>-|TRBV11-2|TRBJ2-3|TRBD1
CASSRSGTGDTQYF
TGTGCCAGCAGCAGATCCGGGACAGGGGATACGCAGTATTTT
>-|TRBV5-3|TRBJ1-2|-
CASSLDGTAQHGYTF
TGTGCCAGCAGCTTGGACGGGACTGCCCAACATGGCTACACCTTC
>-|TRBV7-3|TRBJ2-3|TRBD2
CASSSTSGGADTQYF
TGTGCCAGCAGTTCTACTAGCGGGGGGGCAGATACGCAGTATTTT
>-|TRBV5-1|TRBJ2-2|-
CASRTANTGELFF
TGCGCCAGCAGAACAGCGAACACCGGGGAGCTGTTTTTT
>-|TRBV2|TRBJ2-5|TRBD2
CASSRLAGRQETQYF
TGTGCCAGCAGTAGACTAGCGGGTCGACAAGAGACCCAGTACTTC
>-|TRBV9|TRBJ1-3|-
CASSGPPVGPSSGNTIYF
TGTGCCAGCAGCGGGCCCCCCGTAGGTCCGAGCTCTGGAAACACCATATATTTT
>-|TRBV6-6|TRBJ2-7|TRBD2
CARGGSSSDEQYF
TGTGCCAGGGGGGGGAGCTCTAGTGACGAGCAGTACTTC
>-|TRBV30|TRBJ2-3|TRBD2
CAWSPTGVAGGTRYAQYF
TGTGCCTGGTCTCCGACCGGGGTAGCGGGAGGTACTAGATATGCGCAGTATTTT
>few|TRBV19|TRBJ2-7|TRBD2
CASSRVGLATYEQYF
TGTGCCAGTAGTAGGGTCGGACTAGCCACATACGAGCAGTACTTC
>medium-sized|TRBV5-4|TRBJ1-5|-
CASSRLGDGQPQHF
TGTGCCAGCAGCCGTCTGGGGGACGGTCAGCCCCAGCATTTT
>-|TRBV7-6|TRBJ2-5|-
CASTGTHGVGQETQYF
TGTGCCAGCACCGGGACCCACGGGGTGGGGCAAGAGACCCAGTACTTC
>-|TRBV6-5|TRBJ2-1|-
CASSYSSGQGRNEQFF
TGTGCCAGCAGTTACTCGAGTGGGCAGGGGAGGAATGAGCAGTTCTTC
>-|TRBV5-1|TRBJ1-6|-
CASSLAGYGNSPLHF
TGCGCCAGCAGCTTGGCAGGGTATGGGAATTCACCCCTCCACTTT
>-|TRBV28|TRBJ1-2|-
CASSVNYGYTF
TGTGCCAGCAGTGTTAACTATGGCTACACCTTC
>-|TRBV9|TRBJ1-1|-
CASSVGGSRPNEAFF
TGTGCCAGCAGCGTAGGAGGCAGCAGACCTAATGAAGCTTTCTTT
>few|TRBV12-2|TRBJ2-7|-
CASRLGIRPPGTGDYEQYF
TGTGCAAGTCGCTTAGGTATTCGTCCCCCCGGGACAGGAGACTACGAGCAGTACTTC
>-|TRBV10-3|TRBJ1-2|TRBD1
CAISEQGQGNYGYTF
TGTGCCATCAGTGAGCAAGGACAGGGTAACTATGGCTACACCTTC
>-|TRBV6-1|TRBJ1-2|-
CASSETGNVANYGYTF
TGTGCCAGCAGTGAAACGGGGAATGTAGCTAACTATGGCTACACCTTC
>-|TRBV2|TRBJ2-5|-
CASGFETQYF
TGTGCCAGCGGATTCGAGACCCAGTACTTC
>-|TRBV28|TRBJ2-5|-
CASGAGSIWETQYF
TGTGCCAGTGGGGCAGGGAGCATCTGGGAGACCCAGTACTTC
>-|TRBV30|TRBJ1-1|-
CAWGFRGHTEAFF
TGTGCCTGGGGATTCCGGGGCCACACTGAAGCTTTCTTT
>-|TRBV5-6|TRBJ1-5|-
CASSSLGGGGKYSNQPQHF
TGTGCCAGCAGCTCCTTGGGCGGTGGGGGCAAATATAGCAATCAGCCCCAGCATTTT
>-|TRBV5-1|TRBJ1-6|TRBD1
CASSLESSPRQGGSPLHF
TGCGCCAGCAGCTTGGAGTCTTCGCCGAGACAGGGTGGTTCACCCCTCCACTTT
>-|TRBV6-1|TRBJ2-3|TRBD2
CASSVEAGSTDTQYF
TGTGCCAGCAGTGTTGAAGCGGGGAGCACAGATACGCAGTATTTT
>-|TRBV7-7|TRBJ2-1|-
CASSAEGSSSYNEQFF
TGTGCCAGCAGCGCGGAGGGGAGTAGCTCCTACAATGAGCAGTTCTTC
>-|TRBV2|TRBJ1-4|-
CASGGLEEKLFF
TGTGCCAGCGGGGGACTTGAAGAAAAACTGTTTTTT
>once|TRBV2|TRBJ2-1|-
CASSEWGNEQFF
TGTGCCAGCAGTGAATGGGGCAATGAGCAGTTCTTC
>-|TRBV5-5|TRBJ1-3|-
CASGSQWGKAGNTIYF
TGTGCCAGCGGCTCCCAGTGGGGGAAAGCTGGAAACACCATATATTTT
>-|TRBV5-5|TRBJ2-7|TRBD1
CASSRDRGISYEQYF
TGTGCCAGCAGCCGGGACAGGGGTATCTCCTACGAGCAGTACTTC
>-|TRBV13|TRBJ2-1|TRBD2
CASSRGTSGGYEQFF
TGTGCCAGCAGCAGAGGGACTAGCGGGGGGTATGAGCAGTTCTTC
>once|TRBV5-1|TRBJ2-1|-
CASSSPAGSNEQFF
TGCGCCAGCAGCTCCCCCGCAGGGTCGAATGAGCAGTTCTTC
>-|TRBV9|TRBJ2-1|TRBD2
CASTPSGSGGYNEQFF
TGTGCCAGCACCCCCTCGGGTAGCGGGGGCTACAATGAGCAGTTCTTC
>-|TRBV7-9|TRBJ1-2|-
CASSQPYVNYGYTF
TGTGCCAGCAGCCAGCCGTATGTCAACTATGGCTACACCTTC
>-|TRBV4-2|TRBJ1-6|-
CASTDGSSYNSPLHF
TGTGCCAGCACGGATGGGAGTTCCTATAATTCACCCCTCCACTTT
>-|TRBV10-3|TRBJ2-3|-
CAIRTTDTQYF
TGTGCCATCAGGACCACAGATACGCAGTATTTT
>-|TRBV2|TRBJ2-5|TRBD1
CASSEDRTQETQYF
TGTGCCAGCAGTGAGGACAGGACCCAAGAGACCCAGTACTTC
>-|TRBV6-1|TRBJ1-5|-
CASSRSANSNQPQHF
TGTGCCAGCAGTCGGTCAGCAAATAGCAATCAGCCCCAGCATTTT
>-|TRBV5-1|TRBJ2-5|TRBD2
CASSLLGGQETQYF
TGCGCCAGCAGCCTTCTGGGGGGGCAAGAGACCCAGTACTTC
>-|TRBV9|TRBJ2-7|TRBD1
CASSVGLGQGSYEQYF
TGTGCCAGCAGCGTAGGTCTGGGACAGGGCTCCTACGAGCAGTACTTC
>-|TRBV5-8|TRBJ1-5|-
CASSLGDFWSNQPQHF
TGTGCCAGCAGCTTAGGGGACTTCTGGAGCAATCAGCCCCAGCATTTT
>-|TRBV9|TRBJ2-5|TRBD1
CASSVDREETQYF
TGTGCCAGCAGCGTGGACAGGGAAGAGACCCAGTACTTC
>-|TRBV19|TRBJ2-7|TRBD1
CASSAPGQLSYEQYF
TGTGCCAGTAGTGCACCGGGACAGCTCTCCTACGAGCAGTACTTC
>once|TRBV6-1|TRBJ2-5|-
CASTTEQETQYF
TGTGCCAGCACGACTGAACAAGAGACCCAGTACTTC
>-|TRBV5-6|TRBJ1-4|-
CASSLKTGNAKLFF
TGTGCCAGCAGCTTGAAGACAGGCAACGCAAAACTGTTTTTT
>-|TRBV19|TRBJ1-2|-
CASSKGGDYGYTF
TGTGCCAGTAGTAAGGGTGGGGACTATGGCTACACCTTC
>few|TRBV9|TRBJ1-5|-
CASSADYSNQPQHF
TGTGCCAGCAGCGCCGACTATAGCAATCAGCCCCAGCATTTT
>-|TRBV5-1|TRBJ2-7|TRBD2
CASSFTSGSSYEQYF
TGCGCCAGCAGCTTTACTAGCGGGAGTTCCTACGAGCAGTACTTC
>-|TRBV5-1|TRBJ2-4|-
CASSRGLQNIQYF
TGCGCCAGCAGTAGGGGACTTCAAAACATTCAGTACTTC